This TCR beta chain comes out of a study of blood T cells in healthy people across ages (dated by TCRdb to 2013 to 2016). Describing the broader study: In model experiments, roughly one uniquely barcoded TCR beta cDNA molecule per two T cells was captured by template switching. The study measured age-related changes in TCR beta repertoire diversity using deep sequencing normalized with unique cDNA molecular identifiers. Four age groups were formed from the donors: young (average approximately 17 years), middle-aged (approximately 39), aged (over 55) and long-lived (roughly 88). The study analyzed two additional independent replicas of 1 million unique cDNA reads from the same blood draw for two donors, one aged 18 to 29 and one aged 80 or older.

Systemically healthy Caucasian individuals from Russia, roughly 40 in total and aged roughly 6 to 90 years, were included as donors. Each donor gave 9 to 10 milliliters of peripheral blood, collected into EDTA-treated Vacutainer tubes. Ficoll-Paque density-gradient centrifugation was used to isolate PBMCs, with at least 6 million obtained per sample. Trizol reagent was used to extract total RNA from PBMCs, with at least 5.5 micrograms per sample. For every donor, flow cytometry on a PBMC aliquot measured the percentage of naive CD45RAhigh/CD27high T cells. V drops 4 bases and J drops 10 bases, leaving 14 bases in between. The germline V gene gives CDR1 as MGHDK and CDR2 as SYGVNS. The CDR3 holds 14 amino acids from the cysteine to the phenylalanine. The only DNA kept is the CDR3, 42 bases in frame from the first base. The library was made by 5' RACE. The reads were generated on an Illumina HiSeq 2500. A second PCR of roughly 7 to 11 cycles was performed with a sample-barcoded 5' primer and a J-beta primer mix. Each TCR beta cDNA molecule received a unique molecular identifier from a template-switch 5' adaptor carrying 12 random nucleotides. Each sample yielded at least 3 million CDR3-containing paired-end reads. The Mint cDNA synthesis kit, primed by a TRBC-specific oligonucleotide, was used to synthesize first-strand cDNA from all RNA. Following uracil-DNA glycosylase treatment, a first 18-cycle PCR with universal primers M1SS and BC2_uni_R was performed on all cDNA. Per the original workflow: For normalization, 1 million high-quality reads were randomly selected from each sample, with every read carrying a distinct molecular identifier. Reads sharing molecular identifiers were discarded rather than binned into consensus sequences. MiTCR, set to a Q25 quality threshold and the strictest error-elimination algorithm, was used for CDR3 identification, clonotype clustering and error correction. A nonparametric unseen species model with Euler transformation was used to estimate lower-bound total TCR beta diversity. Using fastp trimming at Q25 and MiXCR clonotype assembly, TCRdb reanalyzed the public sequencing data and kept in-frame beta chains. CDR3 protein duplicates are merged, each entry listing the most common genes and DNA. TCRdb, not the original authors, processed these V and J calls. The sample contains 800,000 or so distinct CDR3 sequences, around a quarter of them found a single time. The ten largest clones capture approximately 4% of the sample.

Overall results and qualifications from the work: Compared with the aged group, the long-lived group had more naive CD4+ T cells, fewer expanded clones and increased TCR diversity, suggesting age selection. The percentage of naive T cells measured by flow cytometry correlated strongly with observed TCR beta diversity. Because the CMV infection status of the donors was unknown, age-related changes in expanded clonotypes may potentially have been confounded. Because profiling used bulk unsorted PBMCs, naive and antigen-experienced compartments could not be compared conclusively. Observed TCR beta diversity per million T cells fell roughly linearly with age, and a significant reduction was already apparent by age around 40. Estimates of total diversity based on one million sequenced T cells were considered lower bounds and underestimates.

This clonotype has a handful of counts. No antigen is known for it. Base-call qualities are not available, and no considerably larger clone is one nucleotide away. These data were also reused for a study on T cells of mothers and their children. That second publication adds: Donors were nine systemically healthy Caucasian individuals: three mothers and their six children. cDNA synthesis used all of the extracted RNA, with roughly 1.6 ug of RNA in each 15 ul reaction. Sample barcodes and 2-4 random nucleotides were added via the M1S primer in the second PCR. Each mother yielded over 8.5 million TCR beta CDR3 reads and each child 2.5 million to 3.5 million reads. In both related and unrelated pairs, thymic selection shapes the output of TCR recombination in a similar way, with inherited differences having only a minor effect. Normalized repertoire overlap was always slightly but never significantly higher in related than unrelated mother-child pairs. No persistent microchimeric T cell clones were detected, at a sensitivity of approximately 110 clones per million clonotypes. To look for features that set related mother-child pairs apart from unrelated individuals, the researchers ran deep NGS to compare the TCR beta repertoires of mothers and children. Mothers averaged around 43 +/- 4 years of age and children averaged around 11 +/- 4 years. After adapter ligation with NEBNext reagents, the libraries were sequenced on Illumina HiSeq 2000 with 100+100 nt paired-end reads. Mother and child libraries were prepared a month apart and sequenced in separate runs to prevent cross-contamination. For each donor, somewhere between roughly 500,000 and 2,100,000 distinct TCR beta clonotypes were identified. Naive TCR beta clonotypes were estimated from low-frequency clonotypes matched to each donor's FACS-determined naive share, without sorting.

The V gene is TRBV25-1 and the J gene is TRBJ1-6; the D gene is possibly TRBD1, with 5 bases matching. The sample consisted of blood. This receptor was taken from a boy younger than 18 in good health. The DNA sequence follows: TGTGCCAGCAGTGGTCTTGGGACGGGGTCACCCCTCCACTTT. Its product reads: CASSGLGTGSPLHF.